This T cell receptor (beta chain) was documented in a study of T cells in Graves' hyperthyroidism and ophthalmopathy. V was shortened by 6 bases and J by 13 bases, with 27 bases between the two germline ends. Germline-derived CDR1 and CDR2 are DFQATT and SNEGSKA (reference sequence). The CDR3 runs 14 residues. Amplified TCR beta CDR3 regions derived from RNA transcripts. A first-round RT-PCR of the TCR CDR3 used the HTBI primer set. TCRdb reanalysed the multiplex PCR reads using MiXCR and keeps one entry per CDR3 protein. Of fewer than 650,000 distinct CDR3 sequences listed, approximately 49% are singletons. Uncontrolled infection, other autoimmune disease, pregnancy or lactation excluded patients.

Sequenced sample: peripheral blood or thyroid tissue (not recorded which). V and J are TRBV20-1 and TRBJ1-2, with D possibly being TRBD1 (5 bases). The clonotype originates from an adult woman with Graves' disease, either hyperthyroidism or ophthalmopathy (not recorded which). The CDR3 nucleotides read TGCAGTGCCACGACGAAAGGCGGGGGGAGTTTGGTCACCTTC. Protein: CSATTKGGGSLVTF.